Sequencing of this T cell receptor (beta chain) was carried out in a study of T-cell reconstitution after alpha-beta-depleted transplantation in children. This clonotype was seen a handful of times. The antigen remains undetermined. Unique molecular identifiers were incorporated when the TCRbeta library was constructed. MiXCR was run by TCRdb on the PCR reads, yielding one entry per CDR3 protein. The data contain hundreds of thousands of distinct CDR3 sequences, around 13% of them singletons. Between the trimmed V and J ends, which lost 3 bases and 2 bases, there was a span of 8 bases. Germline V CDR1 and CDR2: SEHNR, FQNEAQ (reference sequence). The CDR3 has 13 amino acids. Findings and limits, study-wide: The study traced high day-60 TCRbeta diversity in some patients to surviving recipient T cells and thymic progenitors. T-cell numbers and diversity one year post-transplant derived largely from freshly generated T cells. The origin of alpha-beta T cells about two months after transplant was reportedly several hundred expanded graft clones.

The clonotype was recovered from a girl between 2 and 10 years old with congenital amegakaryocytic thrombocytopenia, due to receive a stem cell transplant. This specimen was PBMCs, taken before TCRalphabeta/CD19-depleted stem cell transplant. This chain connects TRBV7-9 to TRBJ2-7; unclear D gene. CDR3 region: CASSFGRPYEQYF. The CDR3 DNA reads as TGTGCCAGCAGCTTCGGCCGGCCCTACGAGCAGTACTTC.